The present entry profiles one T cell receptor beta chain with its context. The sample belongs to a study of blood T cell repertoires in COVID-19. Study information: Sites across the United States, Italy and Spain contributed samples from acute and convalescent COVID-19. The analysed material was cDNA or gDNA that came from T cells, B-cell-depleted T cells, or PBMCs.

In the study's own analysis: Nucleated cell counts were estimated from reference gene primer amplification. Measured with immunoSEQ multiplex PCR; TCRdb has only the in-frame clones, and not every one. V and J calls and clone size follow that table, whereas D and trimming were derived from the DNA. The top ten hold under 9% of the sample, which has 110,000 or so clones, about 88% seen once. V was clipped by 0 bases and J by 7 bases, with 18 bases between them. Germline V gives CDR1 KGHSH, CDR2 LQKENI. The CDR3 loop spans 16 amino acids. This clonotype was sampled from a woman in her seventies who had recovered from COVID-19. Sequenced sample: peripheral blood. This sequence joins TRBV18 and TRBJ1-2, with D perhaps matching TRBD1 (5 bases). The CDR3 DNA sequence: TGTGCCAGCTCACCACCGTTTTCCGGGGGGGTGTTTGGCTACACCTTC. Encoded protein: CASSPPFSGGVFGYTF.